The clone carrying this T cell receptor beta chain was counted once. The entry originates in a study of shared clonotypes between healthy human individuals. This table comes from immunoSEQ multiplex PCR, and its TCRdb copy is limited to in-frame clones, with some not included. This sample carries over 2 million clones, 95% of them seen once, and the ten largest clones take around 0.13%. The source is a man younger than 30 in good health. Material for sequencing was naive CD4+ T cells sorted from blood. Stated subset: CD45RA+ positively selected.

In DNA form, the CDR3 reads TGTGCCAGCAGTTTCGGGCAGTCGAACTATGGCTACACCTTC. It specifies CASSFGQSNYGYTF. J is TRBJ1-2 and V is TRBV27; no clear D gene. The CDR3 covers 14 residues. The V and J ends lost 3 bases and 2 bases respectively, with 10 bases between them. Germline lookup yields CDR1 MNHEY and CDR2 SMNVEV (reference sequence).